This TCR beta chain appears in the sequencing data of a study of regulatory T cells in long-lasting Graves disease. Study observations and caveats: Investigators studied peripheral blood only, not thyroid tissue.

Noted time point: newly diagnosed GD, antithyroid drugs for less than 3 months. TCR sequences were obtained from RNA taken from PBMCs. Into tubes containing EDTA, about 10 milliliters of peripheral blood were drawn. This clonotype was counted ten times or more. Its target is not known. V lost 4 bases and J lost 2, with 14 bases in between. Germline V gene data show CDR1 as LGHDT and CDR2 as YNNKEL (reference sequence). This CDR3 has 16 residues. Arm-PCR of CDR3 regions and iRepertoire HTBI primers were the basis on which TCR beta libraries were built. MiXCR, applied by TCRdb to the multiplex PCR reads, yields one record per CDR3 protein. The table records 400,000 to 550,000 distinct CDR3 sequences, under 15% of them present only once. This sample was shared with a second study, whose subject was T cells in Graves' hyperthyroidism and ophthalmopathy. As that study records: Ophthalmopathy stood apart from stable hyperthyroidism in a 13 V-J model.

Specimen: peripheral blood mononuclear cells (PBMCs), collected at new diagnosis, from a patient treated with antithyroid drugs. This clonotype originated in a woman in her twenties or thirties with Graves disease. This chain connects TRBV3-1 to TRBJ1-4; D perhaps matches TRBD1 (6 bases). The CDR3 loop reads CASSPSQGPTNEKLFF. In DNA, the CDR3 is TGTGCCAGCAGCCCCTCACAGGGCCCGACTAATGAAAAACTGTTTTTT.